This TCR beta chain emerged from a study of shared clonotypes between healthy human individuals. Comment on this clone: The antigen remains unidentified.

Germline assignment: CDR1 SGHNT and CDR2 YENEEA. The V end lost 0 bases, the J end lost 10 bases, and 10 bases lay between the germline ends. The CDR3 has 13 residues. Broader study findings: A handful of donors shared approximately 5% of their naive CD4 clonotypes. Naive subsets typically showed greater estimated richness than memory subsets.

CCR7-negative CD45RA+ TemRA cells were combined with CD45RO+ cells to form CD8 memory. TCRdb's copy holds only in-frame clones and misses some; the assay was immunoSEQ multiplex PCR. The table shows about 380,000 clones, with roughly 96% occurring only once. Material for sequencing was memory CD8+ T cells sorted from blood. The subset is: CD45RO+ cells pooled with CCR7-negative TemRA cells. The chain carries TRBV11-3 and TRBJ2-1; the D gene is possibly TRBD1 (5 bases). This TCR came from a man aged 25 to 45 in good health. CDR3: CASSLDPRVEQFF. As DNA, the CDR3 is TGTGCCAGCAGCTTAGATCCCAGGGTCGAGCAGTTCTTC.